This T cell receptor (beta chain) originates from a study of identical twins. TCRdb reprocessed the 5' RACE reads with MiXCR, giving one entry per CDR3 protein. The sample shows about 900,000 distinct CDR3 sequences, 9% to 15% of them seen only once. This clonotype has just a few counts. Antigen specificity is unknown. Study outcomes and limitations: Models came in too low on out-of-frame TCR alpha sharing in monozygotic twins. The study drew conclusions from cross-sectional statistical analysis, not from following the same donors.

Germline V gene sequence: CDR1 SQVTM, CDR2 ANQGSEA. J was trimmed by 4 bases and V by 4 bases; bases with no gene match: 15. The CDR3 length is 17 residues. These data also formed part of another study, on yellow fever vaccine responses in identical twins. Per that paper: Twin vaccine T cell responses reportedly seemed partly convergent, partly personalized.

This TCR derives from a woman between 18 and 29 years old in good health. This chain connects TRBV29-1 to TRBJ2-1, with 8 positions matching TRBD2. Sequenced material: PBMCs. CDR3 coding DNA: TGCAGCGTTGTTCTACTAGCGGCCACTAATCCTTACAATGAGCAGTTCTTC. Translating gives CSVVLLAATNPYNEQFF.